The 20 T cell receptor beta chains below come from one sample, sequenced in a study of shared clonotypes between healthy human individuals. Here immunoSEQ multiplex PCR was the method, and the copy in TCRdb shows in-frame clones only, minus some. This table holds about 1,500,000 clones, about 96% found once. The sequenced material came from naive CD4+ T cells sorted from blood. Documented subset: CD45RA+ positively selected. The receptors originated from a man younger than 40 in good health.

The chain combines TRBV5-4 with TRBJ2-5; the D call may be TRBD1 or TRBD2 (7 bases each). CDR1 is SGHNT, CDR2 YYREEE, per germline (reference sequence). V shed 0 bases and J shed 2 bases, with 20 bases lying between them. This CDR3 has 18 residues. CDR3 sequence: CASSLAGGQFRFQETQYF. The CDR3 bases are TGTGCCAGCAGCTTGGCGGGGGGACAGTTTAGATTTCAAGAGACCCAGTACTTC.

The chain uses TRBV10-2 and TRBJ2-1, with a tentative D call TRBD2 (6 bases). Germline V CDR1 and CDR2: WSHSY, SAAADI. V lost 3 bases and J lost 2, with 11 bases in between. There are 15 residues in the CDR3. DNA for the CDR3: TGCGCCAGCAGTGATCCATGGAGGGCCTACAATGAGCAGTTCTTC. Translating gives CASSDPWRAYNEQFF.

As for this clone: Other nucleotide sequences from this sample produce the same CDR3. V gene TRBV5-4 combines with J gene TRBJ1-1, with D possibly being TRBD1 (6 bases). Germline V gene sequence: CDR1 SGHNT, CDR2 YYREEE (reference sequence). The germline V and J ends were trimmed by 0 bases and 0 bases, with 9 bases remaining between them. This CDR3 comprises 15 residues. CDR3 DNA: TGTGCCAGCAGCTTGGCCCCAGGGGTGAACACTGAAGCTTTCTTT. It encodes CASSLAPGVNTEAFF.

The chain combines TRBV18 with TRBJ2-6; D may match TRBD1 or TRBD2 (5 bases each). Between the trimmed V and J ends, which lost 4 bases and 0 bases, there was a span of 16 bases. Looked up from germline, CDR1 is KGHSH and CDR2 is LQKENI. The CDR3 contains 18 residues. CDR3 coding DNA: TGTGCCAGCTCACTCCTTCCGGGACCGACCTCTGGGGCCAACGTCCTGACTTTC. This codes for CASSLLPGPTSGANVLTF. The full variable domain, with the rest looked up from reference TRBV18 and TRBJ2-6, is NAGVMQNPRHLVRRRGQEARLRCSPMKGHSHVYWYRQLPEEGLKFMVYLQKENIIDESGMPKERFSAEFPKEGPSILRIQQVVRGDSAAYFCASSLLPGPTSGANVLTFGAGSRLTVL.

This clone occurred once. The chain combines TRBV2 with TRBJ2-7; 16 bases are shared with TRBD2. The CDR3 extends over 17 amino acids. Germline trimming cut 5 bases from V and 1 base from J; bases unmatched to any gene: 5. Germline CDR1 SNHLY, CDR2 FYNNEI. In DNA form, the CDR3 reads TGTGCCAGCAGTCAGGGACTAGCGGGAGGGGGATCCTACGAGCAGTACTTC. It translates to CASSQGLAGGGSYEQYF.

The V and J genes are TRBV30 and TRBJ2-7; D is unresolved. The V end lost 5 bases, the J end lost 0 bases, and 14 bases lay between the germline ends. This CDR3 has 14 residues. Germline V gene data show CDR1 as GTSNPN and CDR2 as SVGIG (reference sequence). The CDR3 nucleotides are TGTGCCTGGGATCCTTTACAAAGCTCCTACGAGCAGTACTTC. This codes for CAWDPLQSSYEQYF.

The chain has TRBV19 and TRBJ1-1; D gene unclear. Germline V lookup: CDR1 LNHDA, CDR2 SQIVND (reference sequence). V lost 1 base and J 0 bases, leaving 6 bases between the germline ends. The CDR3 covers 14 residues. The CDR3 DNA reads TGTGCCAGTAGTATAGGAGTTATGAACACTGAAGCTTTCTTT. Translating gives CASSIGVMNTEAFF.

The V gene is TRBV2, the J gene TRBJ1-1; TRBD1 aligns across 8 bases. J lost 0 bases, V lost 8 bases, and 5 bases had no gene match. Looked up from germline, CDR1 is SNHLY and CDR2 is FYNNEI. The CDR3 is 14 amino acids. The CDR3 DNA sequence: TGTGCCAGCCGACTCAGGGGGCTGAACACTGAAGCTTTCTTT. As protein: CASRLRGLNTEAFF.

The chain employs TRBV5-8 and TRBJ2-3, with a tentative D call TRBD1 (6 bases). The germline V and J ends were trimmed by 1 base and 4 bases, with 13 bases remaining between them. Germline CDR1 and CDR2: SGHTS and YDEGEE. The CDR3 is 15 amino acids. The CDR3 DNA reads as TGTGCCAGCAGCTTGTTCGAACAGGGCTCAGATACGCAGTATTTT. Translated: CASSLFEQGSDTQYF. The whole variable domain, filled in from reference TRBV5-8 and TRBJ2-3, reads EAGVTQSPTHLIKTRGQQATLRCSPISGHTSVYWYQQALGLGLQFLLWYDEGEERNRGNFPPRFSGRQFPNYSSELNVNALELEDSALYLCASSLFEQGSDTQYFGPGTRLTVL.

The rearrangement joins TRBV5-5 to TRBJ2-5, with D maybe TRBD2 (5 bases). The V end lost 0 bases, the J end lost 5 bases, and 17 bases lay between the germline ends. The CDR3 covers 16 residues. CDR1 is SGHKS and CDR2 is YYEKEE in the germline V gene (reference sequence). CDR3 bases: TGTGCCAGCAGCTTGGCCACTAGTCGCACGATGGAGACCCAGTACTTC. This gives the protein CASSLATSRTMETQYF.

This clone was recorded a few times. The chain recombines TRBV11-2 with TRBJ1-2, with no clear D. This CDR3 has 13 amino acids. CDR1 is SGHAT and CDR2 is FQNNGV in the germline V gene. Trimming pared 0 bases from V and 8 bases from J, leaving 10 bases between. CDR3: CASSLDPRKGYTF. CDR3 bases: TGTGCCAGCAGCTTAGATCCGAGGAAAGGCTACACCTTC.

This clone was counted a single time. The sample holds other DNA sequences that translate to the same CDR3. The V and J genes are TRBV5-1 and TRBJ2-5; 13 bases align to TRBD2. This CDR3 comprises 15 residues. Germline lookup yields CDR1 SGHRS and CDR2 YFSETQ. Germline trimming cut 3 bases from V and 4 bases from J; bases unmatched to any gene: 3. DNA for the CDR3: TGCGCCAGCAGCTATGGACTAGCGGGAGTAGAGACCCAGTACTTC. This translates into CASSYGLAGVETQYF.

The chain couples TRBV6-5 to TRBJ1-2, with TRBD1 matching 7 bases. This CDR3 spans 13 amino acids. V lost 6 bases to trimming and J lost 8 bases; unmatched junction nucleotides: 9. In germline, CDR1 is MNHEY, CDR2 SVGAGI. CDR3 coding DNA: TGTGCCAGCAGGCAAGACAGGGTAGGGGGCTACACCTTC. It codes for CASRQDRVGGYTF.

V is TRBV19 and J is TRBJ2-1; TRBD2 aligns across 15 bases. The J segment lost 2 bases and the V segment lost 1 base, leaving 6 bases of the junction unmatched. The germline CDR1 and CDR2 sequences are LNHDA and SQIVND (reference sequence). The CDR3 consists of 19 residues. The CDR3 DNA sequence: TGTGCCAGTAGTATAGCGGGACTAGCGGGAGGTGAAACCTACAATGAGCAGTTCTTC. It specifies CASSIAGLAGGETYNEQFF.

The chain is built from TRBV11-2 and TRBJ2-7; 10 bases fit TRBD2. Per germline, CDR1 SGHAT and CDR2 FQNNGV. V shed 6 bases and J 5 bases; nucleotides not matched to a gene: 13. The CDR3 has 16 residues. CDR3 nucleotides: TGTGCCAGCAGAGCTTCGCGACTAGCGGGTTGGAACGAGCAGTACTTC. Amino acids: CASRASRLAGWNEQYF.

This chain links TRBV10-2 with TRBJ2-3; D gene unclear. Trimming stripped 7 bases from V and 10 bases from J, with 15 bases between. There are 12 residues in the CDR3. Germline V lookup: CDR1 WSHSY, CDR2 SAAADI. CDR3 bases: TGCGCCAGCAAGGACGCCGGAGTCGCGCAGTATTTT. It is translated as CASKDAGVAQYF.

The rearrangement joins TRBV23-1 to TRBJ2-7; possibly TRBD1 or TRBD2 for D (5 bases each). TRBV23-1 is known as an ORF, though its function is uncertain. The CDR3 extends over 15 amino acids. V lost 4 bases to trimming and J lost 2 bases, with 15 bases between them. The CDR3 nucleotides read TGCGCCAGCAGTCGGGGTGTGGGGGTCCCCTACGAGCAGTACTTC. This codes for CASSRGVGVPYEQYF.

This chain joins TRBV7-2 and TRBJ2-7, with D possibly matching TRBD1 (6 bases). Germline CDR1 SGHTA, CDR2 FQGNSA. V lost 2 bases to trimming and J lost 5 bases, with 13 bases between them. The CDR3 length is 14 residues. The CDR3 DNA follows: TGTGCCAGCAGCTTAACCACAGGGACAAACGAGCAGTACTTC. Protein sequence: CASSLTTGTNEQYF.

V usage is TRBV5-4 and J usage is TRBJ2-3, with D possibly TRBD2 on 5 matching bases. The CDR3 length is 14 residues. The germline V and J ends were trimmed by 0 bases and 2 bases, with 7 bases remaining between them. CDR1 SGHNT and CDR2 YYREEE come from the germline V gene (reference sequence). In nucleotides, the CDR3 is TGTGCCAGCAGCTTGGGAGCGGACACAGATACGCAGTATTTT. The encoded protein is CASSLGADTDTQYF.

The CDR3 protein is CASSLGQGGGRAITDTQYF. CDR3 DNA: TGCGCCAGCAGCTTGGGCCAAGGTGGTGGCAGGGCGATAACAGATACGCAGTATTTT. The chain couples TRBV5-1 to TRBJ2-3; possible D gene TRBD1, 5 bases. Looked up from germline, CDR1 is SGHRS and CDR2 is YFSETQ. V shed 0 bases and J shed 3 bases, with 23 bases lying between them. The CDR3 has 19 amino acids.